This TCR beta chain is drawn from a study of cytotoxic CD8 clonotypes in ibrutinib-treated CLL. General study points: Public clonotypes showed up rarely, and on treatment they shrank or held steady.

Genomic DNA in a quantity of around 2 micrograms was derived from cryopreserved PBMCs for TCR beta libraries. The sample holds a few counts of this clone. What it binds is unknown. TCRdb keeps only in-frame clones here, not all; method: immunoSEQ multiplex PCR. The table includes about 250,000 clones, roughly 74% detected once. Germline loops: CDR1 LNHDA, CDR2 SQIVND (reference sequence). The ends lost 11 bases at V and 6 bases at J; junction bases unmatched: 10. The CDR3 is made up of 12 amino acids. The chain links TRBV19 to TRBJ2-7; TRBD1 agrees at 7 bases. Source: PBMCs, taken after 24 months of ibrutinib treatment. This TCR derives from a human donor with chronic lymphocytic leukemia. The CDR3 DNA follows: TGTGCCGCCGCGACAGGGTGGGCCGAGCAGTACTTC. It yields the protein CAAATGWAEQYF.